This TCR beta chain is drawn from a study of cytomegalovirus exposure and HLA in healthy donors. Notes on the study in general: The authors later linked a missense DCLRE1C variant to TCR beta V- and J-gene trimming.

Looked up from germline, CDR1 is LGHNA and CDR2 is YNFKEQ. V shed 1 base, J shed 7 bases, and the junction held 8 bases outside the gene matches. CDR3 length equals 16 residues. The PCR used 60 Vbeta and 13 Jbeta primers. Sequenced by immunoSEQ multiplex PCR; TCRdb stores in-frame clones only, minus some. The sample comprises 150,000 to 200,000 clones, 60% to 80% of which are singletons, and 13% rests with the top ten. In the case of this clone: Its antigen is undetermined.

The chain is built from TRBV4-2 and TRBJ2-1; TRBD1 matches at 9 bases. The source is a woman aged 45-65 years in good health and CMV-seropositive. Sequencing was carried out using PBMCs. CDR3 DNA: TGTGCCAGCAGCCAAGGGCCGGACAGGGGAGGGAATGAGCAGTTCTTC. Translating gives CASSQGPDRGGNEQFF.